Listed below are T cell receptor beta chains from one sample, sequenced in a study of T cells in Graves' hyperthyroidism and ophthalmopathy. TCRdb reprocessed the multiplex PCR reads with MiXCR, giving one entry per CDR3 protein. This sample has a few hundred thousand distinct CDR3 sequences; approximately 14% occur once, and the top ten carry 13% to 15%. The sample comprised blood. These receptors originate from a woman between 18 and 29 years old with Graves' hyperthyroidism. The CDR3 runs from the conserved cysteine through the conserved F or W. A D gene is named only where the DNA matches it firmly. Size tells how often a clone was seen (once, few, many) or the class of an expanded clone, and some rows leave it out.

v_call: TRBV9
d_call: TRBD2
clone_size: .
j_call: TRBJ2-1
cdr3_nt: TGTGCCAGCAGCCCCCCCGGTATTAGCGGGAGAAGTGAGCAGTTCTTC
cdr3_aa: CASSPPGISGRSEQFF

v_call: TRBV19
d_call: TRBD1
clone_size: .
j_call: TRBJ1-5
cdr3_nt: TGTGCCAGTAGTACCCTGACAGGGGCGCTTTATCAGCCCCAGCATTTT
cdr3_aa: CASSTLTGALYQPQHF

v_call: TRBV20-1
d_call: .
clone_size: many
j_call: TRBJ1-2
cdr3_nt: TGCAGTGCTCCAAGGACGATCGCACAGGGTGGCTACACCTTC
cdr3_aa: CSAPRTIAQGGYTF

v_call: TRBV20-1
d_call: .
clone_size: many
j_call: TRBJ1-4
cdr3_nt: TGCAGTGCTAGTCGCTACCTCGTTGCAACTAATGAAAAACTGTTTTTT
cdr3_aa: CSASRYLVATNEKLFF

v_call: TRBV18
d_call: .
clone_size: many
j_call: TRBJ2-5
cdr3_nt: TGTGCCAGCTCACGTCTACAGGGAACACAAGAGACCCAGTACTTC
cdr3_aa: CASSRLQGTQETQYF

v_call: TRBV3-1
d_call: .
clone_size: many
j_call: TRBJ1-1
cdr3_nt: TGTGCCAGCAGCCAAGATCGGGGCCTTCCGAACACTGAAGCTTTCTTT
cdr3_aa: CASSQDRGLPNTEAFF

v_call: TRBV7-9
d_call: .
clone_size: few
j_call: TRBJ2-2
cdr3_nt: TGTGCCAGCAGCTTAGAAGTGGGGACCCCGAACACCGGGGAGCTGTTTTTT
cdr3_aa: CASSLEVGTPNTGELFF

v_call: TRBV12-3/TRBV12-4
d_call: .
clone_size: many
j_call: TRBJ1-2
cdr3_nt: TGTGCCAGCAGTTTACCGGCGGGTGGCTACACCTTC
cdr3_aa: CASSLPAGGYTF

v_call: TRBV28
d_call: .
clone_size: .
j_call: TRBJ2-2
cdr3_nt: TGTGCCAGCACCTTAGAGGGGGCCGGGGAGCTGTTTTTT
cdr3_aa: CASTLEGAGELFF

v_call: TRBV27
d_call: .
clone_size: .
j_call: TRBJ2-2
cdr3_nt: TGTGCCAGCAGGATAGAGGGGCCTCCCGGGGAGCTGTTTTTT
cdr3_aa: CASRIEGPPGELFF

v_call: TRBV9
d_call: .
clone_size: few
j_call: TRBJ2-7
cdr3_nt: TGTGCCAGCAGCGGCGGACCTGTCCTGGGCTCCTACGAGCAGTACTTC
cdr3_aa: CASSGGPVLGSYEQYF

v_call: TRBV11-2
d_call: .
clone_size: many
j_call: TRBJ2-7
cdr3_nt: TGTGCCAGCAGCTTGGGGACGCCGAGCTCCTACGAGCAGTACTTC
cdr3_aa: CASSLGTPSSYEQYF

v_call: TRBV29-1
d_call: .
clone_size: .
j_call: TRBJ2-5
cdr3_nt: TGCAGCGTTGTAATCGTCAACGGTGAGACCCAGTACTTC
cdr3_aa: CSVVIVNGETQYF

v_call: TRBV19
d_call: .
clone_size: few
j_call: TRBJ2-1
cdr3_nt: TGTGCCAGTAGTATCTGGCAGCGGGACAATGAGCAGTTCTTC
cdr3_aa: CASSIWQRDNEQFF

v_call: TRBV4-1
d_call: TRBD1
clone_size: .
j_call: TRBJ2-3
cdr3_nt: TGCGCCAGCAGCCACCGACAGGGTGCAGCAGATACGCAGTATTTT
cdr3_aa: CASSHRQGAADTQYF

v_call: TRBV28
d_call: .
clone_size: many
j_call: TRBJ1-5
cdr3_nt: TGTGCCAGCAGACCGGGGGGCCCCGCTCCGGTACGTAATCAGCCCCAGCATTTT
cdr3_aa: CASRPGGPAPVRNQPQHF

v_call: TRBV6-1
d_call: TRBD2
clone_size: many
j_call: TRBJ2-3
cdr3_nt: TGTGCCAGCAGTGAGCAAAGCGGGACTAGCACAGATACGCAGTATTTT
cdr3_aa: CASSEQSGTSTDTQYF

v_call: TRBV28
d_call: .
clone_size: .
j_call: TRBJ1-5
cdr3_nt: TGTGCCAGCGGATCGACAGTTAGCAATCAGCCCCAGCATTTT
cdr3_aa: CASGSTVSNQPQHF

v_call: TRBV20-1
d_call: TRBD1
clone_size: .
j_call: TRBJ1-5
cdr3_nt: TGCAGTGCGAGACAGGGGTATCAGCCCCAGCATTTT
cdr3_aa: CSARQGYQPQHF

v_call: TRBV14
d_call: TRBD2
clone_size: .
j_call: TRBJ2-7
cdr3_nt: TGTGCCAGCAGCCAAGTTTCAACTAGCGGGGGGCACGAGCAGTACTTC
cdr3_aa: CASSQVSTSGGHEQYF

v_call: TRBV29-1
d_call: .
clone_size: few
j_call: TRBJ1-1
cdr3_nt: TGCAGCGTTGGTTTAGAGGGGGGGAGGACTGGAGCTTTCTTT
cdr3_aa: CSVGLEGGRTGAFF

v_call: TRBV11-2
d_call: .
clone_size: many
j_call: TRBJ2-1
cdr3_nt: TGTGCCAGCAGCTCCACCCTTAGTAGTCCCTACAATGAGCAGTTCTTC
cdr3_aa: CASSSTLSSPYNEQFF

v_call: TRBV6-4
d_call: .
clone_size: few
j_call: TRBJ2-7
cdr3_nt: TGTGCCAGCAGCCGGGAGATCCAAACCGAGCAGTACTTC
cdr3_aa: CASSREIQTEQYF

v_call: TRBV10-3
d_call: TRBD2
clone_size: many
j_call: TRBJ2-7
cdr3_nt: TGTGCCATCAGTGAGTCTAGCGGGGGGCTCTCCTACGAGCAGTACTTC
cdr3_aa: CAISESSGGLSYEQYF

v_call: TRBV12-3/TRBV12-4
d_call: .
clone_size: .
j_call: TRBJ1-1
cdr3_nt: TGTGCCAGCAGCCAAGATTGGGGGACTGAAGCTTTCTTT
cdr3_aa: CASSQDWGTEAFF

v_call: TRBV20-1
d_call: .
clone_size: few
j_call: TRBJ2-1
cdr3_nt: TGCAGTGCTGGCCCCGCAGGGGGGCTCTCCTACAATGAGCAGTTCTTC
cdr3_aa: CSAGPAGGLSYNEQFF

v_call: TRBV6-1
d_call: TRBD1
clone_size: few
j_call: TRBJ1-1
cdr3_nt: TGTGCCAGCTTCAGACAGGGGGAAAAAAACACTGAAGCTTTCTTT
cdr3_aa: CASFRQGEKNTEAFF

v_call: TRBV5-1
d_call: TRBD2
clone_size: many
j_call: TRBJ2-7
cdr3_nt: TGCGCCAGCAGCTTGGGGCTTGCGCGGGAGAGGACCTACGAGCAGTACTTC
cdr3_aa: CASSLGLARERTYEQYF

v_call: TRBV20-1
d_call: .
clone_size: .
j_call: TRBJ1-1
cdr3_nt: TGCAGTGCCAGGGAAGAAGCTTTCTTT
cdr3_aa: CSAREEAFF

v_call: TRBV3-1
d_call: .
clone_size: many
j_call: TRBJ2-2
cdr3_nt: TGTGCCAGCGGGCGTCGTCGGGGGAACACCGGGGAGCTGTTTTTT
cdr3_aa: CASGRRRGNTGELFF

v_call: TRBV27
d_call: .
clone_size: many
j_call: TRBJ1-2
cdr3_nt: TGTGCCAGCAGTTTACGGGAGGCAGGAGGGTATGGCTACACCTTC
cdr3_aa: CASSLREAGGYGYTF

v_call: TRBV20-1
d_call: .
clone_size: many
j_call: TRBJ1-1
cdr3_nt: TGCAGTGCCCTGACGGAGAACACTGAAGCTTTCTTT
cdr3_aa: CSALTENTEAFF

v_call: TRBV28
d_call: TRBD1
clone_size: .
j_call: TRBJ1-5
cdr3_nt: TGTGCCAGCAGCCGGACAGGGGTTGGTCAGCCCCAGCATTTT
cdr3_aa: CASSRTGVGQPQHF

v_call: TRBV5-4
d_call: .
clone_size: many
j_call: TRBJ1-1
cdr3_nt: TGTGCCAGCAGCCAGGACGCAGGGAGAACTGAAGCTTTCTTT
cdr3_aa: CASSQDAGRTEAFF

v_call: TRBV28
d_call: .
clone_size: many
j_call: TRBJ2-1
cdr3_nt: TGTGCCAGCAGTTTCCATGCGTTATCGGAGCAGTTCTTC
cdr3_aa: CASSFHALSEQFF

v_call: TRBV7-9
d_call: .
clone_size: many
j_call: TRBJ2-3
cdr3_nt: TGTGCCAGCAGCTTACTAGTAGGGGCAGGTACGCAGTATTTT
cdr3_aa: CASSLLVGAGTQYF

v_call: TRBV19
d_call: .
clone_size: .
j_call: TRBJ2-2
cdr3_nt: TGTGCCAGTACGTTATTCGGGCCGAACACCGGGGAGCTGTTTTTT
cdr3_aa: CASTLFGPNTGELFF

v_call: TRBV6-5
d_call: TRBD2
clone_size: .
j_call: TRBJ2-7
cdr3_nt: TGTGCCAGCAGTTACTCCGGACTAGCGGGCTCCTACGAGCAGTACTTC
cdr3_aa: CASSYSGLAGSYEQYF

v_call: TRBV6-1
d_call: .
clone_size: many
j_call: TRBJ1-1
cdr3_nt: TGTGCCAGCAGTGAATGGGGGTTCTATATGAACACTGAAGCTTTCTTT
cdr3_aa: CASSEWGFYMNTEAFF

v_call: TRBV24-1
d_call: .
clone_size: few
j_call: TRBJ2-5
cdr3_nt: TGTGCCACCAGTGATCCAGGGAGGGAGACCCAGTACTTC
cdr3_aa: CATSDPGRETQYF

v_call: TRBV5-5
d_call: .
clone_size: .
j_call: TRBJ2-1
cdr3_nt: TGTGCCAGCAGCTTGACCTTTTACAATGAGCAGTTCTTC
cdr3_aa: CASSLTFYNEQFF

v_call: TRBV27
d_call: .
clone_size: many
j_call: TRBJ1-4
cdr3_nt: TGTGCCAGCAGCCCCGCGGACTCTAATGAAAAACTGTTTTTT
cdr3_aa: CASSPADSNEKLFF

v_call: TRBV6-1
d_call: TRBD2
clone_size: many
j_call: TRBJ2-6
cdr3_nt: TGTGCCAGCAGCCCCCGTAGCGGGAGCGAATCCTCTGGGGCCAACGTCCTGACTTTC
cdr3_aa: CASSPRSGSESSGANVLTF

v_call: TRBV5-6
d_call: .
clone_size: few
j_call: TRBJ1-4
cdr3_nt: TGTGCCAGCAGATCTACAGGGACGATACATGAAAAACTGTTTTTT
cdr3_aa: CASRSTGTIHEKLFF

v_call: TRBV20-1
d_call: .
clone_size: many
j_call: TRBJ2-7
cdr3_nt: TGCAGTGCGAGAAGGGGAATAAGCGTCGACGAGCAGTACTTC
cdr3_aa: CSARRGISVDEQYF

v_call: TRBV15
d_call: TRBD1
clone_size: .
j_call: TRBJ2-2
cdr3_nt: TGTGCCACCAGCCCGGGACAGGGGAACACCGGGGAGCTGTTTTTT
cdr3_aa: CATSPGQGNTGELFF

v_call: TRBV24-1
d_call: .
clone_size: many
j_call: TRBJ2-1
cdr3_nt: TGTGCCACCAGTGACCGATCCGGGACGGGTTACAATGAGCAGTTCTTC
cdr3_aa: CATSDRSGTGYNEQFF

v_call: TRBV19
d_call: .
clone_size: few
j_call: TRBJ2-2
cdr3_nt: TGTGCCAGTAGATTGGGAACCGATGCCCTTAACACCGGGGAGCTGTTTTTT
cdr3_aa: CASRLGTDALNTGELFF

v_call: TRBV18
d_call: .
clone_size: .
j_call: TRBJ1-1
cdr3_nt: TGTGCCAGCTTCTCGGGAACTGAAGCTTTCTTT
cdr3_aa: CASFSGTEAFF

v_call: TRBV19
d_call: .
clone_size: .
j_call: TRBJ1-1
cdr3_nt: TGTGCCAGTAGTATAGATCTAAGGCTGGGCACTGAAGCTTTCTTT
cdr3_aa: CASSIDLRLGTEAFF

v_call: TRBV10-2
d_call: .
clone_size: .
j_call: TRBJ2-7
cdr3_nt: TGCGCCAGCAGTGCGAGGACACCGTACGAGCAGTACTTC
cdr3_aa: CASSARTPYEQYF

v_call: TRBV2
d_call: .
clone_size: .
j_call: TRBJ2-3
cdr3_nt: TGTGCCAGCAGCTACCAAACGATAGGTACGCAGTATTTT
cdr3_aa: CASSYQTIGTQYF

v_call: TRBV20-1
d_call: TRBD2
clone_size: many
j_call: TRBJ2-5
cdr3_nt: TGCAGTGCTACCGGGACTAGCGGGGGCCCACGGGCCCAGTACTTC
cdr3_aa: CSATGTSGGPRAQYF

v_call: TRBV11-2
d_call: TRBD1
clone_size: .
j_call: TRBJ1-2
cdr3_nt: TGTGCCAGCAGCCACAGGGGCTCCTATGGCTACACCTTC
cdr3_aa: CASSHRGSYGYTF

v_call: TRBV6-1
d_call: .
clone_size: few
j_call: TRBJ2-1
cdr3_nt: TGTGCCAGCAGTTCCCACCGTGGACCTAGGGGCAATGAGCAGTTCTTC
cdr3_aa: CASSSHRGPRGNEQFF

v_call: TRBV7-8
d_call: .
clone_size: many
j_call: TRBJ1-1
cdr3_nt: TGTGCCAGCAGCTCCCGGGAGGGGTCAAAGACTGAAGCTTTCTTT
cdr3_aa: CASSSREGSKTEAFF

v_call: TRBV7-2
d_call: TRBD1
clone_size: many
j_call: TRBJ1-1
cdr3_nt: TGTGCCAGCAGCTTACAGGGGGCACGAGCTTTCTTT
cdr3_aa: CASSLQGARAFF

v_call: TRBV7-9
d_call: TRBD1
clone_size: many
j_call: TRBJ1-3
cdr3_nt: TGTGCCAGCAGGTTACAGGGGGCTCAAGGAAACACCATATATTTT
cdr3_aa: CASRLQGAQGNTIYF

v_call: TRBV6-1
d_call: .
clone_size: many
j_call: TRBJ1-1
cdr3_nt: TGTGCCAGCAGTTCGGCCATTGTAGGGGCCACTGAAGCTTTCTTT
cdr3_aa: CASSSAIVGATEAFF

v_call: TRBV6-2/TRBV6-3
d_call: .
clone_size: many
j_call: TRBJ2-7
cdr3_nt: TGTGCCAGCAGTTTAAGGCAAAATCACGAGCAGTACTTC
cdr3_aa: CASSLRQNHEQYF